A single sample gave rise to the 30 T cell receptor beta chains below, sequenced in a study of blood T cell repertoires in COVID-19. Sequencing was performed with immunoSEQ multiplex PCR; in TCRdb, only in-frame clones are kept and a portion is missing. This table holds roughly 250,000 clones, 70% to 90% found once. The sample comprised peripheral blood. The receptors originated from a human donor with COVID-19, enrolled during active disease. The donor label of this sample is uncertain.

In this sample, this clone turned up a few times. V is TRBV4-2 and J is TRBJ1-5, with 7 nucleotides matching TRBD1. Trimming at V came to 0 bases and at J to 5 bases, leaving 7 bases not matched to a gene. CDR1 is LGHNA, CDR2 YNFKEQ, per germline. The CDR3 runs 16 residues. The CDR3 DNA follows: TGTGCCAGCAGCCAAGATAGGGTCAGGGGGGATCAGCCCCAGCATTTT. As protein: CASSQDRVRGDQPQHF.

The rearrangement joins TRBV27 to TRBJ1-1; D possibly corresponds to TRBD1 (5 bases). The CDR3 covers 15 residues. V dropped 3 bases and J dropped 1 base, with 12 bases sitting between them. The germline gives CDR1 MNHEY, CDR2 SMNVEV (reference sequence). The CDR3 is CASSLIDRGNTEAFF. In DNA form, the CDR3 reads TGTGCCAGCAGTTTGATAGATAGGGGGAACACTGAAGCTTTCTTT.

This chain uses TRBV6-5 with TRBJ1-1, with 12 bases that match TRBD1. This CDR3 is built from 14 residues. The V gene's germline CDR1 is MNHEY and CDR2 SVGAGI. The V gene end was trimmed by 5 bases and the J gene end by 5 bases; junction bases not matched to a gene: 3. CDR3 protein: CASSRDRGLTEAFF. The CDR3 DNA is TGTGCCAGCAGTAGGGACAGGGGGCTTACTGAAGCTTTCTTT.

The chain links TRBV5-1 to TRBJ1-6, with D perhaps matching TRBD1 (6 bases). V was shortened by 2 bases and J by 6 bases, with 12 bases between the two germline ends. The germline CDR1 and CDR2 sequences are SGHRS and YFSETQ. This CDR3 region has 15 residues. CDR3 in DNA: TGCGCCAGCAGCTTCAGGGGATCGAGTAATTCACCCCTCCACTTT. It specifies CASSFRGSSNSPLHF. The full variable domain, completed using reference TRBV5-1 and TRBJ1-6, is KAGVTQTPRYLIKTRGQQVTLSCSPISGHRSVSWYQQTPGQGLQFLFEYFSETQRNKGNFPGRFSGRQFSNSRSEMNVSTLELGDSALYLCASSFRGSSNSPLHFGNGTRLTVT.

As DNA, the CDR3 is TGTGCCTGCTCTAGGCCGGGGACTGAAGCTTTCTTT. Translation gives CACSRPGTEAFF. The chain uses TRBV6-5 and TRBJ1-1; D gene unclear. V gave up 11 bases and J gave up 5 bases, with 15 bases separating them. CDR1 and CDR2 from the germline V gene are MNHEY and SVGAGI. The CDR3 spans 12 residues.

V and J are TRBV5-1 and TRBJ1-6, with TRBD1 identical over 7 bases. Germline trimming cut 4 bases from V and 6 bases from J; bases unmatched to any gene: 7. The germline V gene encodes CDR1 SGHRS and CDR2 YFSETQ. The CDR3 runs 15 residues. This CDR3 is CASSVTGTVNSPLHF. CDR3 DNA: TGCGCCAGCAGCGTTACCGGGACAGTTAATTCACCCCTCCACTTT. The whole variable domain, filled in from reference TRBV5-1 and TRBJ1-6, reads KAGVTQTPRYLIKTRGQQVTLSCSPISGHRSVSWYQQTPGQGLQFLFEYFSETQRNKGNFPGRFSGRQFSNSRSEMNVSTLELGDSALYLCASSVTGTVNSPLHFGNGTRLTVT.

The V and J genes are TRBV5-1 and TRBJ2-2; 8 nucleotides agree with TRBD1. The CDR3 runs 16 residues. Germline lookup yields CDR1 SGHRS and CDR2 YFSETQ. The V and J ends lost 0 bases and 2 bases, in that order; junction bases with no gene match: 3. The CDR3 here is CASSLDGQGNTGELFF. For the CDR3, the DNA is TGCGCCAGCAGCTTGGATGGACAGGGAAACACCGGGGAGCTGTTTTTT.

CDR3 sequence reads: CASRRGLAGDNEQFF. The DNA of the CDR3 is TGTGCCAGCAGACGGGGACTAGCGGGAGACAATGAGCAGTTCTTC. The chain links TRBV28 to TRBJ2-1; 14 nucleotides agree with TRBD2. Germline-derived CDR1 and CDR2 are MDHEN and SYDVKM. Trimming removed 6 bases from V and 5 bases from J; junction bases left unmatched: 3. The CDR3 covers 15 residues.

For the CDR3, the DNA is TGTGCCAGTAGTGGAGGGGCAGGGTGGGAGGCACTGTTTTTT. This translates into CASSGGAGWEALFF. V and J are TRBV19 and TRBJ1-4, with D maybe TRBD1 (5 bases). Germline-derived CDR1 and CDR2 are LNHDA and SQIVND (reference sequence). The CDR3 covers 14 residues. V lost 5 bases and J 13 bases, leaving 20 bases between the germline ends.

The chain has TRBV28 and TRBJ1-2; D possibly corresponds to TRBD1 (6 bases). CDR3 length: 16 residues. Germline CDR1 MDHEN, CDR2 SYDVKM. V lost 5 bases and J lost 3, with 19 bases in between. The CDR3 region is CASSPTGRGSYYGYTF. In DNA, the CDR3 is TGTGCCAGCAGTCCGACCGGCAGGGGATCCTACTATGGCTACACCTTC.

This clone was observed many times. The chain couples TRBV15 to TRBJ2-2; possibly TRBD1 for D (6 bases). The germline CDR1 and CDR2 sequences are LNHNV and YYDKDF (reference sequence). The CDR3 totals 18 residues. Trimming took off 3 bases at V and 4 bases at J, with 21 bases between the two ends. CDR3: CATSRGLPGTLSTGELFF. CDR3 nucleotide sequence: TGTGCCACCAGCAGGGGGCTACCCGGGACACTAAGCACCGGGGAGCTGTTTTTT.

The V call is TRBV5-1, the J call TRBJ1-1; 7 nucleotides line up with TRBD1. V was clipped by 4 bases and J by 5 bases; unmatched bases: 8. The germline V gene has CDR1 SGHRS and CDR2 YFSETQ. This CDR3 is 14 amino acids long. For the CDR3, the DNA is TGCGCCAGCAGCATTACGACAGGGAGAACTGAAGCTTTCTTT. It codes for CASSITTGRTEAFF.

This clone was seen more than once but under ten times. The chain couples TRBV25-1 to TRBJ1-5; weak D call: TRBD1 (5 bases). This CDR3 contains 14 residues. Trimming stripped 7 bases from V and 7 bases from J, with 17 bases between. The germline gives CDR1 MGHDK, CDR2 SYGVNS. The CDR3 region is CASNSWGDGQPQHF. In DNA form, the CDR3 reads TGTGCCAGCAACTCCTGGGGGGATGGACAGCCCCAGCATTTT.

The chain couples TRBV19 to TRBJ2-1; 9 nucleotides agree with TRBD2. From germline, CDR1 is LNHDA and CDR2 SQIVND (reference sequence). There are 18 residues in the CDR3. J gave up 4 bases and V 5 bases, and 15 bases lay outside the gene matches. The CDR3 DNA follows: TGTGCCAGTAGTCCCCAACCCGGCGGGCTAGCGGGGTACAATGAGCAGTTCTTC. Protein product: CASSPQPGGLAGYNEQFF.

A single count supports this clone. The CDR3 protein is CASSQEDRVFDEQYF. DNA for the CDR3: TGTGCCAGCAGCCAGGAGGACAGGGTCTTCGACGAGCAGTACTTC. This chain links TRBV7-3 with TRBJ2-7; TRBD1 matches at 8 bases. The CDR3 extends over 15 amino acids. The germline gives CDR1 SGHTA, CDR2 FQGTGA. Trimming took 5 bases from V and 5 from J; bases not matched to a gene: 11. Full variable domain (rest looked up from reference TRBV7-3 and TRBJ2-7): GAGVSQTPSNKVTEKGKYVELRCDPISGHTALYWYRQSLGQGPEFLIYFQGTGAADDSGLPNDRFFAVRPEGSVSTLKIQRTERGDSAVYLCASSQEDRVFDEQYFGPGTRLTVT.

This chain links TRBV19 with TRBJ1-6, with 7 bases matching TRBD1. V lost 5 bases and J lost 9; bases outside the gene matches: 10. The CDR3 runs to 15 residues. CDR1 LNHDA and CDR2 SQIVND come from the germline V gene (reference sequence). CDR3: CASSPTGDRSSPLHF. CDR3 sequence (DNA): TGTGCCAGTAGTCCAACAGGGGATCGGAGTTCACCCCTCCACTTT.

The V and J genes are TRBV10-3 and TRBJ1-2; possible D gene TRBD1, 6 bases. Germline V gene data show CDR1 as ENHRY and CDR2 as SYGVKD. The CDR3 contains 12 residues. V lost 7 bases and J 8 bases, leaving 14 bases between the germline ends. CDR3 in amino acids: CAIKGYGTGYTF. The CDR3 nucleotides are TGTGCCATCAAAGGTTATGGGACAGGCTACACCTTC.

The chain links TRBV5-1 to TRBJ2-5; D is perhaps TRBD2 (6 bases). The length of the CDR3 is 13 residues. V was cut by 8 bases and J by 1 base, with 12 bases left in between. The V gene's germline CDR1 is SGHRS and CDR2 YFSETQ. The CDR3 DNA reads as TGCGCCAGTACACGGGAGCTCCAAGAGACCCAGTACTTC. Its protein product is CASTRELQETQYF.

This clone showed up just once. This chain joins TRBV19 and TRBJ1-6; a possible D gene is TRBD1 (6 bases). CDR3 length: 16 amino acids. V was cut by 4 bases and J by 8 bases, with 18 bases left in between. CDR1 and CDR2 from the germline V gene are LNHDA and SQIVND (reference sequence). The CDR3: CASSKADSISDSPLHF. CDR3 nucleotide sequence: TGTGCCAGTAGTAAGGCGGACAGTATATCCGATTCACCCCTCCACTTT.

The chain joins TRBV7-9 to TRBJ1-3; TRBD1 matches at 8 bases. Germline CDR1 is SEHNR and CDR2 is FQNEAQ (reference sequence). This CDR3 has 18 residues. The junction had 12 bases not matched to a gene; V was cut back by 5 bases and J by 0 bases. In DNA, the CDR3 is TGTGCCAGCAGCCCTGGCGACAGGGGACCCAGCTCTGGAAACACCATATATTTT. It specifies CASSPGDRGPSSGNTIYF. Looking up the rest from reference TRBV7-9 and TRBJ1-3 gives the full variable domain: DTGVSQNPRHKITKRGQNVTFRCDPISEHNRLYWYRQTLGQGPEFLTYFQNEAQLEKSRLLSDRFSAERPKGSFSTLEIQRTEQGDSAMYLCASSPGDRGPSSGNTIYFGEGSWLTVV.

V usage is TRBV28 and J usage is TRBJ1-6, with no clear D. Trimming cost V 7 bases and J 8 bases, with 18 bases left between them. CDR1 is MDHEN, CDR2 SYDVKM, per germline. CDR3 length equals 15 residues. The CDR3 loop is CASTSFEFRYSPLHF. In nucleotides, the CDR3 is TGTGCCAGCACCTCATTCGAGTTCCGCTATTCACCCCTCCACTTT.

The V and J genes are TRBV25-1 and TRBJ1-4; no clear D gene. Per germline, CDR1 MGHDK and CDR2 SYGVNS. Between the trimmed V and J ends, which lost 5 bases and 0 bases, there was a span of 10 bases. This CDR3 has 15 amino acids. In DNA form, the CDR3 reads TGTGCCAGCAGTATTAGAATCGCAACTAATGAAAAACTGTTTTTT. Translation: CASSIRIATNEKLFF.

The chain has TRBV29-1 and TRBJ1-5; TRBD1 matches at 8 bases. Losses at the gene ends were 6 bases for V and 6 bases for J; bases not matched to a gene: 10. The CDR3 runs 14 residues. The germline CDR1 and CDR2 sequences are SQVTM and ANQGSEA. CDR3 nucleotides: TGCAGCGTCCGGACAGGGATGAGTAGTCAGCCCCAGCATTTT. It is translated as CSVRTGMSSQPQHF.

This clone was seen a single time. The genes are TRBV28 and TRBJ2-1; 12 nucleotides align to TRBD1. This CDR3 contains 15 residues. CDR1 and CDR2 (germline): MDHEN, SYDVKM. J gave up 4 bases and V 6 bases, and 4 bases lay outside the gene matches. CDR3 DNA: TGTGCCAGCAGCCGGGGACAGGGGGCTTACAATGAGCAGTTCTTC. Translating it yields CASSRGQGAYNEQFF.

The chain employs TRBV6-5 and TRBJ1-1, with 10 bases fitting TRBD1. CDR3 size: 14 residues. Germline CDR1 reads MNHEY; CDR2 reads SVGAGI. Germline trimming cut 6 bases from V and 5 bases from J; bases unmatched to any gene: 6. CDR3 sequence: CASSQTGGRTEAFF. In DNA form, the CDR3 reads TGTGCCAGCAGCCAGACAGGGGGCAGGACTGAAGCTTTCTTT.

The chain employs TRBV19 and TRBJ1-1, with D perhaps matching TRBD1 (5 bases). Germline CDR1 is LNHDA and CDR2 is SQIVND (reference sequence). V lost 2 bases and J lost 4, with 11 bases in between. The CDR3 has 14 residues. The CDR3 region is CASSIWGRVTEAFF. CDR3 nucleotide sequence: TGTGCCAGTAGTATATGGGGCAGGGTCACTGAAGCTTTCTTT.

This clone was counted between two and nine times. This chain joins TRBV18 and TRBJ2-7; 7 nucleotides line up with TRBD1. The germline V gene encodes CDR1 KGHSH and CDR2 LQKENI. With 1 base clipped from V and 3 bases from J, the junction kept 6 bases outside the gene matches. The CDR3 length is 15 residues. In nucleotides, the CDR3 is TGTGCCAGCTCACCACGCGAGGGGGCGCGCTACGAGCAGTACTTC. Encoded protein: CASSPREGARYEQYF.

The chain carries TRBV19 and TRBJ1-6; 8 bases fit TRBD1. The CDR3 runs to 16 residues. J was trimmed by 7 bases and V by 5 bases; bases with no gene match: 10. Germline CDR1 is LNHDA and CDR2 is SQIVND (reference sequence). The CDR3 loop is CASSPTGAAGNSPLHF. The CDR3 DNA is TGTGCCAGTAGTCCGACAGGGGCGGCAGGCAATTCACCCCTCCACTTT.

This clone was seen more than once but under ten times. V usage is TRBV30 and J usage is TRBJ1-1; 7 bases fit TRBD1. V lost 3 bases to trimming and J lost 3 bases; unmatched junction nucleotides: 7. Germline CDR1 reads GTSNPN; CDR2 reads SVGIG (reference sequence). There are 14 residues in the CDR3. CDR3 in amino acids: CAWSLTGMDTEAFF. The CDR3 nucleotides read TGTGCCTGGAGCTTGACAGGGATGGACACTGAAGCTTTCTTT.

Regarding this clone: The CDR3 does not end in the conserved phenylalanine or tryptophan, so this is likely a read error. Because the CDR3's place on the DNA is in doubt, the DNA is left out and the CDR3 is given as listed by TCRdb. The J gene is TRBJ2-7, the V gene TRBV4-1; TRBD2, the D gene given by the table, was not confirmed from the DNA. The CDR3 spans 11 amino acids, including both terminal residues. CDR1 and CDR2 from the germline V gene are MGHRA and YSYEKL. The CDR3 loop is CASSQDGRAQL.